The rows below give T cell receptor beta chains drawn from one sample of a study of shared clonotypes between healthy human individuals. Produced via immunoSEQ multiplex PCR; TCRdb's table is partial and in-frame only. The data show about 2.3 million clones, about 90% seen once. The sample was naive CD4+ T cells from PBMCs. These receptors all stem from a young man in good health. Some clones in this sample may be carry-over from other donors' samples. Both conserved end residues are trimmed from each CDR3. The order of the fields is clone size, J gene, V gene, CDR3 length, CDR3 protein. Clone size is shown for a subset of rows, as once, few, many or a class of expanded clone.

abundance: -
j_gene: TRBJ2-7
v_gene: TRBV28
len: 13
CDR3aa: ASSLWGQGAYEQY

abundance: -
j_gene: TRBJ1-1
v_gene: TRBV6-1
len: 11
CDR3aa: ASSDPGRTEAF

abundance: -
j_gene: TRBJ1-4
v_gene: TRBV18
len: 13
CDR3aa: ASSPELTTNEKLF

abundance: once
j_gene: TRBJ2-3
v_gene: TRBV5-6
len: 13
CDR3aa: ASSFRGLITDTQY

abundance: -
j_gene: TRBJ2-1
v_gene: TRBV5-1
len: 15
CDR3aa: ASSSEPGTSGYNEQF

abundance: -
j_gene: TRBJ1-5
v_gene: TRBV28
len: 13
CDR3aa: ASSPRTGEEQPQH

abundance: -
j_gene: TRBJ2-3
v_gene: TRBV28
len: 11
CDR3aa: AIGESSTDTQY

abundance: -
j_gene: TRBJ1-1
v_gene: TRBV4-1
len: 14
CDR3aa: ASSPVGQGLSTEAF

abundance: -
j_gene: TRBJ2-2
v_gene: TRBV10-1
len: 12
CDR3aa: ASTGTGESGELF

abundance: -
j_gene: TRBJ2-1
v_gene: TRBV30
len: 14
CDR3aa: AWTVGSPRSYNEQF

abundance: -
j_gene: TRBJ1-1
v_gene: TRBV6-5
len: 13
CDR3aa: ASSYAGTMNTEAF

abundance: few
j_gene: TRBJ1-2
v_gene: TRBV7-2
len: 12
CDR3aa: ASSTRTGGDGYT

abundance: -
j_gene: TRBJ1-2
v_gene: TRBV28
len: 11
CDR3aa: ATPGQGAHGYT

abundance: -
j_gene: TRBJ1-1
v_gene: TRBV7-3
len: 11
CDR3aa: ASRSTANTEAF

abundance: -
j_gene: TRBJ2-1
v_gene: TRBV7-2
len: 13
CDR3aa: ASSLTGGLGNEQF

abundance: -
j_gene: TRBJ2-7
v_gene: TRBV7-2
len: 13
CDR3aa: ASSREVAIAYEQY

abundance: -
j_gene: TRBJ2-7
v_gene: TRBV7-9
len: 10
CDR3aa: ASRTSGGEQY

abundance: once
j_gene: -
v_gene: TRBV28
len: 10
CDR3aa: ASSHRGDEQY

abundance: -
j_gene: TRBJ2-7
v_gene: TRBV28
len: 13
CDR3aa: ASSPSSTAAYEQY

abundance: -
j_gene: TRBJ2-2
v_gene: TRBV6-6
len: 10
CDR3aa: ASRLDNRELF

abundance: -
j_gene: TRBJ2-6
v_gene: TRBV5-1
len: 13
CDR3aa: ASGQGNPGANVLT

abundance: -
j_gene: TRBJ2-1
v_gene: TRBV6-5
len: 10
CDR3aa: ASSSTGDEQF

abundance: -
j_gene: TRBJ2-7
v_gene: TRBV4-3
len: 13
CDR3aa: ASSQGGGGPYEQY

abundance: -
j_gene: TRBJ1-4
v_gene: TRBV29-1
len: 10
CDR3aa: SAGLVVGELF

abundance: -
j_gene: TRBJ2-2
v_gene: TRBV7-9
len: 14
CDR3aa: ASSFGLAGGIGELF

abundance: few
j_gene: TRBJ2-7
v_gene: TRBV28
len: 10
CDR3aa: ASSSPLYEQY